Listed below are T cell receptor beta chains from one sample, sequenced in a study of T cells in Graves' hyperthyroidism and ophthalmopathy. TCRdb independently ran MiXCR on the multiplex PCR reads; one entry per CDR3 protein. This sample carries over 450,000 distinct CDR3 sequences, about a sixth of them seen once, and the ten largest clones take 17%. The specimen sequenced was blood. Receptors were obtained from a woman between 18 and 29 years old with Graves' ophthalmopathy. CDR3s include the opening cysteine and the closing phenylalanine or tryptophan. The order of the fields is clone size, V gene, J gene, D gene, CDR3 protein, CDR3 DNA. The D gene is left open where the match is weak. Size tells how often a clone was seen (once, few, many) or the class of an expanded clone, and some rows leave it out.

-,TRBV9,TRBJ2-7,TRBD2,CASSANNLTSGRWGFYEQYF,TGTGCCAGCAGCGCCAATAACCTGACTAGCGGGAGATGGGGATTCTACGAGCAGTACTTC
-,TRBV3-1,TRBJ1-2,-,CASSQELRESGYTF,TGTGCCAGCAGCCAAGAATTGAGGGAGTCTGGCTACACCTTC
few,TRBV27,TRBJ1-4,-,CASSFSGEGEKLFF,TGTGCCAGCAGTTTCTCAGGGGAGGGGGAAAAACTGTTTTTT
few,TRBV5-5,TRBJ1-5,-,CASSFGLGVHPQHF,TGTGCCAGCAGCTTCGGACTAGGGGTGCATCCCCAGCATTTT
few,TRBV30,TRBJ1-1,-,CALTPRNTEAFF,TGTGCCTTGACACCCCGGAACACTGAAGCTTTCTTT
many,TRBV28,TRBJ1-4,TRBD1,CASTPTTGNEKLFF,TGTGCCAGCACCCCAACGACAGGGAATGAAAAACTGTTTTTT
many,TRBV2,TRBJ1-2,TRBD1,CASSAGTGGGYTF,TGTGCCAGCAGTGCCGGGACAGGGGGTGGCTACACCTTC
many,TRBV11-3,TRBJ1-1,-,CASSRGGPITEAFF,TGTGCCAGCAGCCGTGGGGGACCGATCACTGAAGCTTTCTTT
-,TRBV5-8,TRBJ2-2,-,CASSPRVVVPGSTGELFF,TGTGCCAGCAGCCCACGGGTTGTAGTCCCAGGATCCACCGGGGAGCTGTTTTTT
few,TRBV27,TRBJ2-3,TRBD2,CATAGLASSADTQYF,TGTGCCACCGCGGGACTAGCCTCAAGCGCAGATACGCAGTATTTT
many,TRBV10-3,TRBJ1-1,-,CAISVEGLTEAFF,TGTGCCATCAGTGTGGAGGGGCTCACTGAAGCTTTCTTT
few,TRBV7-6,TRBJ2-2,TRBD2,CASSLMISGGANTGELFF,TGTGCCAGCAGCTTAATGATTAGCGGGGGGGCAAACACCGGGGAGCTGTTTTTT
many,TRBV15,TRBJ2-5,TRBD2,CATSRDQRAGKETQYF,TGTGCCACCAGCAGAGATCAGAGAGCGGGAAAAGAGACCCAGTACTTC
few,TRBV9,TRBJ2-5,TRBD1,CASSGGDRGIETQYF,TGTGCCAGCAGCGGGGGGGACAGGGGAATAGAGACCCAGTACTTC